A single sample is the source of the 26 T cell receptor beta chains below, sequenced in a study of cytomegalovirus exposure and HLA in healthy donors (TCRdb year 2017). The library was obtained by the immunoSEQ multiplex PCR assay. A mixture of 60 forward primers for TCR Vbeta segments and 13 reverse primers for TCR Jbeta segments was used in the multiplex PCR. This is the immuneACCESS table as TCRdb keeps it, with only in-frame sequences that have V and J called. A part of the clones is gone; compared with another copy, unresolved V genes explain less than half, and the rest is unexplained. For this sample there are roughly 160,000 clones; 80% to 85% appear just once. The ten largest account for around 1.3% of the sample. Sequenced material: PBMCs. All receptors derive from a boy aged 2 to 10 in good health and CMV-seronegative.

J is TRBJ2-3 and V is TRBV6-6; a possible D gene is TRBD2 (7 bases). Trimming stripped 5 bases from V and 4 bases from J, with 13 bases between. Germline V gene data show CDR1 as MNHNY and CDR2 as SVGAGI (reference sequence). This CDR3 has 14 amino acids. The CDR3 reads CASSPGGEADTQYF. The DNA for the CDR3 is TGTGCCAGCAGTCCGGGGGGCGAGGCAGATACGCAGTATTTT.

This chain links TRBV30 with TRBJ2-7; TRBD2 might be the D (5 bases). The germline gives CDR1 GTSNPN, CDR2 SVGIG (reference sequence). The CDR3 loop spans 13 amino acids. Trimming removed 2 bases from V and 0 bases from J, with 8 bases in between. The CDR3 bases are TGTGCCTGGAGTAAAGGACTCTCCTACGAGCAGTACTTC. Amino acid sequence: CAWSKGLSYEQYF.

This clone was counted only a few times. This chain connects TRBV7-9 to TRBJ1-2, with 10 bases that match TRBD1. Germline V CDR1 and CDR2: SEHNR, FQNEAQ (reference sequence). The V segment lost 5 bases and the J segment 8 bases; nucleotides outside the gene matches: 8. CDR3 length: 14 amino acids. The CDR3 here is CASSPRDRGSGYTF. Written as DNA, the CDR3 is TGTGCCAGCAGCCCACGGGACAGGGGAAGCGGCTACACCTTC.

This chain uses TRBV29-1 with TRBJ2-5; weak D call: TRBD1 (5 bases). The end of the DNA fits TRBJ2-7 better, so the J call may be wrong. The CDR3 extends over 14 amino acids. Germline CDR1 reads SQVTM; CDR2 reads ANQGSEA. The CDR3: CSVVLADKIYEQYF. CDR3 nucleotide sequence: TGCAGCGTTGTGTTGGCGGACAAGATATACGAGCAGTACTTC.

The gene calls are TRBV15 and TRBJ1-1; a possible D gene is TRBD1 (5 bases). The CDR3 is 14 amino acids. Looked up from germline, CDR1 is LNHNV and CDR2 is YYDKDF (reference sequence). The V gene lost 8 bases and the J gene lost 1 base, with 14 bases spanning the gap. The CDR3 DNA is TGTGCCACCCATGACAGCTATCAGAACACTGAAGCTTTCTTT. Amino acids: CATHDSYQNTEAFF.

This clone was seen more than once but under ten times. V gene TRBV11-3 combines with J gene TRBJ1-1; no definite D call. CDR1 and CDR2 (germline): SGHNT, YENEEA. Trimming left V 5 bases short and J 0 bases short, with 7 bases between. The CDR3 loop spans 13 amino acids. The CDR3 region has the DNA TGTGCCAGCAGCCCAGGTCTGAACACTGAAGCTTTCTTT. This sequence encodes CASSPGLNTEAFF.

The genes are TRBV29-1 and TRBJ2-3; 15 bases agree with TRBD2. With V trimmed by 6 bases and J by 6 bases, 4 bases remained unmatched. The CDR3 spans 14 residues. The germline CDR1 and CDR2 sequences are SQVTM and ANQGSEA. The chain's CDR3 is CSVGGLAGGDTQYF. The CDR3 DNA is TGCAGCGTGGGAGGACTAGCGGGGGGGGATACGCAGTATTTT.

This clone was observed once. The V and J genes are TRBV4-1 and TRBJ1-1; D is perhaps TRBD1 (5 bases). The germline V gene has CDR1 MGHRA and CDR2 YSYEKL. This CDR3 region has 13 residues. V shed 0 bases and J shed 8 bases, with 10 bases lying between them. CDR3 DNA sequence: TGCGCCAGCAGCCAAGAAAGGGGTGGGGAAGCTTTCTTT. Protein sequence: CASSQERGGEAFF.

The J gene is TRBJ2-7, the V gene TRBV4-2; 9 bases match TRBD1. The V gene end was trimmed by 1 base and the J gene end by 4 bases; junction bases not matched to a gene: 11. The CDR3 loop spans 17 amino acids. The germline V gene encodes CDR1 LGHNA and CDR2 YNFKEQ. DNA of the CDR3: TGTGCCAGCAGCCAAGGGTTTGGGACAGGGACCCTATACGAGCAGTACTTC. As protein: CASSQGFGTGTLYEQYF.

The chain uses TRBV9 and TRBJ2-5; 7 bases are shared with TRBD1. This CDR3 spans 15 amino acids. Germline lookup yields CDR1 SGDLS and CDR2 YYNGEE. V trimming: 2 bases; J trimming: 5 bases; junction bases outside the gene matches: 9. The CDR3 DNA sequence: TGTGCCAGCAGCGTGGGGGCCGGGACAGCGGAGACCCAGTACTTC. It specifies CASSVGAGTAETQYF. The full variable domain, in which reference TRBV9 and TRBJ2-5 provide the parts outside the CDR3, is DSGVTQTPKHLITATGQRVTLRCSPRSGDLSVYWYQQSLDQGLQFLIQYYNGEERAKGNILERFSAQQFPDLHSELNLSSLELGDSALYFCASSVGAGTAETQYFGPGTRLLVL.

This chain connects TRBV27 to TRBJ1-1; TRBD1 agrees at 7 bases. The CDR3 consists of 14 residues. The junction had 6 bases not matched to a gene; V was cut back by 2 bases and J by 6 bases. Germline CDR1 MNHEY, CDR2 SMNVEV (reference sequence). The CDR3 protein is CASSLRGGFPEAFF. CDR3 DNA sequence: TGTGCCAGCAGTTTACGAGGGGGCTTTCCTGAAGCTTTCTTT.

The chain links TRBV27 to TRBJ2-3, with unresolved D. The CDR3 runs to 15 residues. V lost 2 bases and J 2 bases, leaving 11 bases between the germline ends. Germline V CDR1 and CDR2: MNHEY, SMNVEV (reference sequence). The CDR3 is CASSLKFRVTDTQYF. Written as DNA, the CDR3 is TGTGCCAGCAGTTTAAAGTTTCGGGTCACAGATACGCAGTATTTT.

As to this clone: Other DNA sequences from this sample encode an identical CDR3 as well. DNA of the CDR3: TGCGCCAGCAGCCGTGGCGGTGAGCAGTTCTTC. It specifies CASSRGGEQFF. The chain combines TRBV4-3 with TRBJ2-1; no clear D gene. Germline lookup yields CDR1 LGHNA and CDR2 YSLEER. V lost 4 bases, J lost 9 bases, and 7 bases lay in between. This CDR3 contains 11 residues.

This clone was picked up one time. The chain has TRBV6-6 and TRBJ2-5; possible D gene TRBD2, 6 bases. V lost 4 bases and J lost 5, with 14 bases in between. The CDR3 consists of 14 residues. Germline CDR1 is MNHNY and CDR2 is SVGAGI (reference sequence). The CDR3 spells CASSSTSSLETQYF. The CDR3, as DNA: TGTGCCAGCAGTTCGACTAGTAGTCTGGAGACCCAGTACTTC.

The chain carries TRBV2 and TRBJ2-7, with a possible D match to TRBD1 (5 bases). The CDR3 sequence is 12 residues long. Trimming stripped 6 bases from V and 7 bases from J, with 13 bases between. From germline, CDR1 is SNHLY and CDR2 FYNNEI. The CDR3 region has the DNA TGTGCCAGCAGGATGGGGCTTTATGAGCAGTACTTC. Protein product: CASRMGLYEQYF.

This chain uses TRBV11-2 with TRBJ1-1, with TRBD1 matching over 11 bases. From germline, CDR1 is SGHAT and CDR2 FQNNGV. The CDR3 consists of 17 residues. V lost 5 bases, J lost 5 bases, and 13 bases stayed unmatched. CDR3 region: CASSNRFGQGAGTEAFF. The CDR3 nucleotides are TGTGCCAGCAGCAACCGATTCGGACAGGGGGCTGGGACTGAAGCTTTCTTT. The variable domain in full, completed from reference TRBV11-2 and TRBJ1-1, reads EAGVAQSPRYKIIEKRQSVAFWCNPISGHATLYWYQQILGQGPKLLIQFQNNGVVDDSQLPKDRFSAERLKGVDSTLKIQPAKLEDSAVYLCASSNRFGQGAGTEAFFGQGTRLTVV.

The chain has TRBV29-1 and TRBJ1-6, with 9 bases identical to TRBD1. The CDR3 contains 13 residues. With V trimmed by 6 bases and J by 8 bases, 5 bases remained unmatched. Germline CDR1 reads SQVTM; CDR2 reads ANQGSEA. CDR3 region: CSVRTGEDSPLHF. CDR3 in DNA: TGCAGCGTACGGACAGGGGAGGATTCACCCCTCCACTTT.

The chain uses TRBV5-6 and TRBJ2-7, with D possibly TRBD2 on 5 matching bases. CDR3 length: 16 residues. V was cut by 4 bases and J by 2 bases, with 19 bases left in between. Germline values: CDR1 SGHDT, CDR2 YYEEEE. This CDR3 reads CASSPYRPGSAYEQYV. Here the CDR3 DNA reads TGTGCCAGCAGCCCTTACCGGCCGGGAAGCGCCTACGAGCAGTACGTC.

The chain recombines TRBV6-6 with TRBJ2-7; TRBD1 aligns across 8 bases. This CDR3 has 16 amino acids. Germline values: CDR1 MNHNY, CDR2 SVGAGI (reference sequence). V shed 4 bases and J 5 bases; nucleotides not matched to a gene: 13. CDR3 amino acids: CASSLLPRGLFHEQYV. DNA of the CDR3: TGTGCCAGCAGTTTACTCCCCAGGGGGCTCTTCCACGAGCAGTACGTC.

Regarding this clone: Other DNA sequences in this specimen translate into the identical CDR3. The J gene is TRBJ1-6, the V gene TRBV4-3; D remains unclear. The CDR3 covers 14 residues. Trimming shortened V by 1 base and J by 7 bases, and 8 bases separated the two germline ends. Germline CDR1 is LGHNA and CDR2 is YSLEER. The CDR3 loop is CASSQVAGNSPLHF. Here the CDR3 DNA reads TGCGCCAGCAGCCAAGTCGCAGGCAATTCACCCCTCCACTTT.

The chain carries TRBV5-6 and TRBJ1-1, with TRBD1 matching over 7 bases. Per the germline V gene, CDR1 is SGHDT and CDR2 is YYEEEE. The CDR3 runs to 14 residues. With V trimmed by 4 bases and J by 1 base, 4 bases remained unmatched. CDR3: CASSQGQQNTEAFF. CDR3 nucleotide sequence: TGTGCCAGCAGCCAGGGACAGCAGAACACTGAAGCTTTCTTT.

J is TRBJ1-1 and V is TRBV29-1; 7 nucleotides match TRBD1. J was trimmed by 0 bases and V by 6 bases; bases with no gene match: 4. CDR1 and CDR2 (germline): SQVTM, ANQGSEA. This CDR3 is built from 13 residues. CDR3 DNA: TGCAGCGTCCCCGGGACAGTGAACACTGAAGCTTTCTTT. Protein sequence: CSVPGTVNTEAFF.

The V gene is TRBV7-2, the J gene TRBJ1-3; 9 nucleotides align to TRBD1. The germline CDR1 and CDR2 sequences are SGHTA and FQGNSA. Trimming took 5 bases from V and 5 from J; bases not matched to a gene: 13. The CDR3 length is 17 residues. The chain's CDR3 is CASSRQTGTGGRNTIYF. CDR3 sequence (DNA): TGTGCCAGCAGCCGACAGACCGGTACAGGGGGCCGAAACACCATATATTTT. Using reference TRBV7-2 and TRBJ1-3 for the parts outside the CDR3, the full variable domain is GAGVSQSPSNKVTEKGKDVELRCDPISGHTALYWYRQSLGQGLEFLIYFQGNSAPDKSGLPSDRFSAERTGGSVSTLTIQRTQQEDSAVYLCASSRQTGTGGRNTIYFGEGSWLTVV.

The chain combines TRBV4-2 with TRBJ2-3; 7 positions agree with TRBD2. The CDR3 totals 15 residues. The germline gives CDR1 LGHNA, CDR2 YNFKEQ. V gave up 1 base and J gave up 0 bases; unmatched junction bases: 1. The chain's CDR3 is CASSQAGGSTDTQYF. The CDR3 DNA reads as TGTGCCAGCAGCCAAGCGGGGGGAAGCACAGATACGCAGTATTTT.

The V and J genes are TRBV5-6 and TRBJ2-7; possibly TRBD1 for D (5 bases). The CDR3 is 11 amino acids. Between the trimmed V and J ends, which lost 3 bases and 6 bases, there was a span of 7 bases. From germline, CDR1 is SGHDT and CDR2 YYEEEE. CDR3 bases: TGTGCCAGCAGCTGGCAGGGCGAGCAGTACGTC. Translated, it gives CASSWQGEQYV.

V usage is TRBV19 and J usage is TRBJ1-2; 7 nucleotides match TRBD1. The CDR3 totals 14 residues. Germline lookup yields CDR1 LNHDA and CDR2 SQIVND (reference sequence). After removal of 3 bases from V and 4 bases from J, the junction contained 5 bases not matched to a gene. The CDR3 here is CASSIGGQSYGYTF. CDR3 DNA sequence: TGTGCCAGTAGTATTGGGGGACAGAGCTATGGCTACACCTTC.